A single sample gave rise to the 32 T cell receptor beta chains below, sequenced in a study of high-grade serous ovarian cancer treatment subgroups. Clones were sequenced by immunoSEQ multiplex PCR, and TCRdb holds only the in-frame ones, with some missing. The sample holds approximately 15,000 clones; 73% are singletons and the top ten take around 4.2%. Tumor samples were taken before definitive surgery or chemotherapy. Sample: tumor tissue. The source of these receptors is a human donor with high-grade serous ovarian cancer.

V gene TRBV5-4 combines with J gene TRBJ2-1; 7 bases fit TRBD2. Trimming at V came to 0 bases and at J to 2 bases, leaving 2 bases not matched to a gene. Per germline, CDR1 SGHNT and CDR2 YYREEE (reference sequence). CDR3 size: 15 residues. The CDR3 sequence: CASSLGAGPYNEQFF. In DNA, the CDR3 is TGTGCCAGCAGCTTGGGAGCGGGGCCCTACAATGAGCAGTTCTTC. Full variable domain (outside the CDR3, taken from reference TRBV5-4 and TRBJ2-1): ETGVTQSPTHLIKTRGQQVTLRCSSQSGHNTVSWYQQALGQGPQFIFQYYREEENGRGNFPPRFSGLQFPNYSSELNVNALELDDSALYLCASSLGAGPYNEQFFGPGTRLTVL.

The rearrangement uses TRBV7-3 and TRBJ2-2; unclear D gene. CDR1 SGHTA and CDR2 FQGTGA come from the germline V gene. Trimming pared 5 bases from V and 7 bases from J, leaving 11 bases between. The CDR3 is 13 residues long. The CDR3 DNA is TGTGCCAGCAGCCCCGGGCCGGGCGGGGAGCTGTTTTTT. Protein product: CASSPGPGGELFF.

The rearrangement links TRBV30 to TRBJ1-5, with 9 bases fitting TRBD1. The trim removed 0 bases at V and 7 bases at J, leaving 4 bases unmatched. The V gene's germline CDR1 is GTSNPN and CDR2 SVGIG (reference sequence). This CDR3 has 14 amino acids. CDR3 nucleotides: TGTGCCTGGAGTGTACGGACAGGGGAGCAGCCCCAGCATTTT. It is translated as CAWSVRTGEQPQHF.

This clone has a single count. The chain couples TRBV7-9 to TRBJ1-4; D gene uncertain. CDR1 is SEHNR and CDR2 is FQNEAQ in the germline V gene (reference sequence). The CDR3 covers 15 residues. V was shortened by 2 bases and J by 8 bases, with 15 bases between the two germline ends. The CDR3 loop is CASSLWAAIDEKLFF. CDR3 DNA: TGTGCCAGCAGCTTATGGGCGGCCATCGACGAAAAACTGTTTTTT.

V usage is TRBV6-6 and J usage is TRBJ1-2, with a tentative D call TRBD1 (5 bases). CDR3 length: 13 residues. The V gene lost 6 bases and the J gene lost 4 bases, with 12 bases spanning the gap. The V gene's germline CDR1 is MNHNY and CDR2 SVGAGI (reference sequence). The CDR3 sequence is CASRIDGTYGYTF. In nucleotides, the CDR3 is TGTGCCAGCAGAATCGACGGGACCTATGGCTACACCTTC.

The chain's CDR3 is CASTIRRTYEQYF. Written as DNA, the CDR3 is TGTGCCAGCACAATCCGCCGAACCTACGAGCAGTACTTC. The rearrangement links TRBV5-6 to TRBJ2-7; D remains unclear. Germline CDR1 reads SGHDT; CDR2 reads YYEEEE. V lost 6 bases and J 2 bases, leaving 12 bases between the germline ends. There are 13 residues in the CDR3.

V usage is TRBV4-1 and J usage is TRBJ2-3; 7 bases map to TRBD1. The CDR3 is 16 amino acids. Per germline, CDR1 MGHRA and CDR2 YSYEKL. Germline trimming cut 0 bases from V and 3 bases from J; bases unmatched to any gene: 6. CDR3 residues: CASSQDLQGHTDTQYF. The CDR3 nucleotides read TGCGCCAGCAGCCAAGATCTACAGGGGCATACAGATACGCAGTATTTT.

The rearrangement links TRBV10-3 to TRBJ2-1; D is unresolved. Trimming pared 1 base from V and 5 bases from J, leaving 6 bases between. CDR3 length equals 13 residues. Per germline, CDR1 ENHRY and CDR2 SYGVKD. The CDR3 sequence: CAISELGNNEQFF. CDR3 sequence (DNA): TGTGCCATCAGTGAGTTAGGGAACAATGAGCAGTTCTTC.

The rearrangement joins TRBV6-4 to TRBJ2-2, with D possibly matching TRBD2 (6 bases). The length of the CDR3 is 13 residues. CDR1 and CDR2 (germline): MRHNA, SNTAGT. Trimming took 6 bases from V and 6 from J, leaving 11 bases between them. CDR3 DNA sequence: TGTGCCAGCAGACGCGGGGAATCCGGGGAGCTGTTTTTT. Translation gives CASRRGESGELFF.

V is TRBV7-8 and J is TRBJ1-2; 7 bases are a match to TRBD1. V lost 5 bases to trimming and J lost 2 bases; unmatched junction nucleotides: 14. The CDR3 length is 17 residues. Germline V gene lookup returns CDR1 SGHVS and CDR2 FQNEAQ. CDR3 in amino acids: CASSPFGGAGGNYGYTF. CDR3 sequence (DNA): TGTGCCAGCAGCCCCTTTGGGGGGGCAGGGGGAAACTATGGCTACACCTTC.

The CDR3 loop is CSVVTGDRVAEAFF. The CDR3 nucleotides read TGCAGCGTTGTGACTGGGGACAGGGTGGCTGAAGCTTTCTTT. This chain links TRBV29-1 with TRBJ1-1, with TRBD1 matching 9 bases. Trimming took 4 bases from V and 6 from J; bases not matched to a gene: 9. The CDR3 runs to 14 residues. Germline CDR1 and CDR2: SQVTM and ANQGSEA.

This clone was counted a few times. The rearrangement joins TRBV19 to TRBJ1-1; D might be TRBD1 (6 bases). Trimming left V 6 bases short and J 4 bases short, with 15 bases between. The germline V gene encodes CDR1 LNHDA and CDR2 SQIVND (reference sequence). The CDR3 totals 14 residues. The CDR3, as DNA: TGTGCCAGTAGCCTACAGGGTAGGGGCACTGAAGCTTTCTTT. Translating it yields CASSLQGRGTEAFF. The entire variable domain, with the rest obtained from reference TRBV19 and TRBJ1-1, is as follows: DGGITQSPKYLFRKEGQNVTLSCEQNLNHDAMYWYRQDPGQGLRLIYYSQIVNDFQKGDIAEGYSVSREKKESFPLTVTSAQKNPTAFYLCASSLQGRGTEAFFGQGTRLTVV.

The CDR3 is CASSFRGGSPLHF. The CDR3 nucleotides read TGTGCCAGCAGTTTCCGGGGGGGATCACCCCTCCACTTT. The chain couples TRBV28 to TRBJ1-6; D possibly corresponds to TRBD1 (5 bases). V was trimmed by 3 bases and J by 10 bases, leaving 10 bases between them. CDR1 is MDHEN, CDR2 SYDVKM, per germline. This CDR3 region has 13 residues.

The chain is built from TRBV5-1 and TRBJ2-7, with TRBD1 matching 7 bases. Trimming took 3 bases from V and 2 from J; bases not matched to a gene: 5. The germline CDR1 and CDR2 sequences are SGHRS and YFSETQ. The CDR3 consists of 14 residues. The CDR3 here is CASSWDRKTYEQYF. The CDR3 coding sequence is TGCGCCAGCAGCTGGGACAGAAAAACCTACGAGCAGTACTTC.

The chain links TRBV19 to TRBJ2-5; 8 bases match TRBD2. Germline loops: CDR1 LNHDA, CDR2 SQIVND (reference sequence). This CDR3 has 16 residues. V gave up 1 base and J gave up 1 base; unmatched junction bases: 5. The DNA of the CDR3 is TGTGCCAGTAGTATAGTCGCGCGGGGGGCCCAAGAGACCCAGTACTTC. Protein product: CASSIVARGAQETQYF.

In this sample, this clone is large. V and J are TRBV19 and TRBJ1-1, with D uncertain. Trimming pared 9 bases from V and 0 bases from J, leaving 14 bases between. Germline CDR1 reads LNHDA; CDR2 reads SQIVND (reference sequence). CDR3 size: 14 residues. The CDR3 is CASQPRAVNTEAFF. The CDR3 nucleotides are TGTGCCAGCCAACCGAGGGCGGTGAACACTGAAGCTTTCTTT.

The chain combines TRBV30 with TRBJ2-7, with 7 bases fitting TRBD1. The germline V gene has CDR1 GTSNPN and CDR2 SVGIG (reference sequence). This CDR3 region has 10 residues. The V gene end was trimmed by 8 bases and the J gene end by 10 bases; junction bases not matched to a gene: 8. In nucleotides, the CDR3 is TGTGCCGGGGGAGACAGGGAACAGTACTTC. Translated: CAGGDREQYF.

This clone appeared once. The V and J genes are TRBV5-8 and TRBJ1-3; the D gene is possibly TRBD1 (6 bases). The V gene's germline CDR1 is SGHTS and CDR2 YDEGEE. The CDR3 is 14 residues long. Trimming removed 4 bases from V and 4 bases from J, with 12 bases in between. CDR3 sequence reads: CASSPGQSGNTIYF. The CDR3, as DNA: TGTGCCAGCAGCCCTGGACAGAGCGGAAACACCATATATTTT. Drawing the rest from reference TRBV5-8 and TRBJ1-3, the complete variable domain is EAGVTQSPTHLIKTRGQQATLRCSPISGHTSVYWYQQALGLGLQFLLWYDEGEERNRGNFPPRFSGRQFPNYSSELNVNALELEDSALYLCASSPGQSGNTIYFGEGSWLTVV.

The chain employs TRBV6-6 and TRBJ1-6; 10 bases are a match to TRBD1. Germline-derived CDR1 and CDR2 are MNHNY and SVGAGI (reference sequence). This CDR3 is 15 amino acids long. The V gene end was trimmed by 6 bases and the J gene end by 6 bases; junction bases not matched to a gene: 5. The CDR3 loop reads CASSRQGAANSPLHF. CDR3 bases: TGTGCCAGCAGCCGACAGGGGGCCGCTAATTCACCCCTCCACTTT.

This clone is large (0.1 to 1%). V and J are TRBV19 and TRBJ2-7, with D maybe TRBD2 (6 bases). Germline V CDR1 and CDR2: LNHDA, SQIVND (reference sequence). This CDR3 is built from 14 residues. Trimming removed 4 bases from V and 5 bases from J, with 15 bases in between. CDR3 amino acids: CASSTSGGSDEQYF. The DNA for the CDR3 is TGTGCCAGTAGTACCTCTGGGGGGTCCGACGAGCAGTACTTC.

This clone showed up just once. The chain is built from TRBV7-8 and TRBJ2-7, with D possibly TRBD1 on 6 matching bases. The CDR3 runs to 15 residues. V lost 5 bases, J lost 6 bases, and 20 bases lay in between. CDR1 and CDR2 from the germline V gene are SGHVS and FQNEAQ. The CDR3 spells CASSPGRTASREQYF. CDR3 nucleotides: TGTGCCAGCAGCCCCGGCAGGACAGCCTCACGCGAGCAGTACTTC.

The V call is TRBV5-1, the J call TRBJ1-2; D perhaps matches TRBD1 (5 bases). The CDR3 totals 14 residues. V was cut by 4 bases and J by 8 bases, with 18 bases left in between. Per germline, CDR1 SGHRS and CDR2 YFSETQ. This CDR3 is CASSPRTPATGYTF. DNA of the CDR3: TGCGCCAGCAGCCCGAGGACACCGGCGACGGGCTACACCTTC.

The J gene is TRBJ2-2, the V gene TRBV9; 7 bases fit TRBD1. The CDR3 is made up of 14 amino acids. CDR1 SGDLS and CDR2 YYNGEE come from the germline V gene. V lost 5 bases to trimming and J lost 6 bases; unmatched junction nucleotides: 7. CDR3: CASRDDDRAGELFF. The DNA for the CDR3 is TGTGCCAGCAGAGACGATGACAGGGCCGGGGAGCTGTTTTTT.

The chain links TRBV6-6 to TRBJ1-2, with D possibly matching TRBD1 (5 bases). The CDR3 has 13 residues. Trimming removed 2 bases at V and 11 bases at J, with 15 bases between. Germline V CDR1 and CDR2: MNHNY, SVGAGI (reference sequence). The CDR3 DNA reads as TGTGCCAGCAGTTACCAGGGATCCGTTATGTACACCTTC. Translating it yields CASSYQGSVMYTF.

The CDR3 region has the DNA TGTGCCAGCAGCCCGGACAGCACCTACGAGCAGTACTTC. This codes for CASSPDSTYEQYF. This chain links TRBV28 with TRBJ2-7, with D perhaps matching TRBD1 (6 bases). V was shortened by 6 bases and J by 2 bases, with 11 bases between the two germline ends. Per germline, CDR1 MDHEN and CDR2 SYDVKM. The CDR3 sequence is 13 residues long.

Worth noting for this clone: Sequence at one end of the junction differs from germline and may be a read error. This sequence joins TRBV7-3 and TRBJ1-2, with TRBD1 as a possible D gene (5 bases). Germline V gene lookup returns CDR1 SGHTA and CDR2 FQGTGA. This CDR3 is 12 amino acids long. CDR3 in amino acids: CASSLQGRGYAF. DNA of the CDR3: TGTGCCAGCAGCTTACAGGGCCGGGGCTACGCCTTC. The whole variable domain, filled in from reference TRBV7-3 and TRBJ1-2, reads GAGVSQTPSNKVTEKGKYVELRCDPISGHTALYWYRQSLGQGPEFLIYFQGTGAADDSGLPNDRFFAVRPEGSVSTLKIQRTERGDSAVYLCASSLQGRGYAFGSGTRLTVV.

This clone has just a few counts. The rearrangement joins TRBV30 to TRBJ1-3, with unresolved D. V lost 3 bases and J 3 bases, leaving 6 bases between the germline ends. The CDR3 is 12 amino acids. Germline assignment: CDR1 GTSNPN and CDR2 SVGIG (reference sequence). As DNA, the CDR3 is TGTGCCTGGAGCTCCTTTGGAAACACCATATATTTT. Its protein is CAWSSFGNTIYF.

The chain has TRBV6-4 and TRBJ2-7; possibly TRBD1 for D (5 bases). Germline V gene sequence: CDR1 MRHNA, CDR2 SNTAGT. Trimming removed 0 bases from V and 5 bases from J, with 14 bases in between. The CDR3 runs to 15 residues. The CDR3 bases are TGTGCCAGCAGTGACTCCGCAGGGTCTCTGGACGAGCAGTACTTC. Its translation is CASSDSAGSLDEQYF.

This chain links TRBV4-2 with TRBJ2-4, with TRBD2 matching over 8 bases. Trimming took 3 bases from V and 1 from J; bases not matched to a gene: 5. There are 16 residues in the CDR3. The V gene's germline CDR1 is LGHNA and CDR2 YNFKEQ. The CDR3 DNA reads as TGTGCCAGCAGCCAGGGACTAGGGGGGGCCAAAAACATTCAGTACTTC. This codes for CASSQGLGGAKNIQYF.

V usage is TRBV7-2 and J usage is TRBJ2-1, with D possibly matching TRBD2 (6 bases). Germline V gives CDR1 SGHTA, CDR2 FQGNSA. The CDR3 contains 15 residues. Trimming removed 5 bases at V and 9 bases at J, with 20 bases between. The CDR3 sequence: CASSVLPGGESEQFF. DNA of the CDR3: TGTGCCAGCAGCGTCCTCCCCGGGGGTGAGAGTGAGCAGTTCTTC.

This clone was counted a single time. This chain joins TRBV19 and TRBJ2-7; D may be TRBD1 (6 bases). The CDR3 consists of 12 residues. Deletions cut 10 bases from V and 3 bases from J, with 13 bases between. Germline V gene data show CDR1 as LNHDA and CDR2 as SQIVND (reference sequence). The CDR3 DNA reads TGTGCCACCCGGGACACAATCTACGAGCAGTACTTC. Encoded protein: CATRDTIYEQYF. Based on the CDR3 plus reference TRBV19 and TRBJ2-7, the full variable domain is DGGITQSPKYLFRKEGQNVTLSCEQNLNHDAMYWYRQDPGQGLRLIYYSQIVNDFQKGDIAEGYSVSREKKESFPLTVTSAQKNPTAFYLCATRDTIYEQYFGPGTRLTVT.

The chain joins TRBV2 to TRBJ1-5; D remains unclear. Germline V gives CDR1 SNHLY, CDR2 FYNNEI. Trimming removed 5 bases at V and 2 bases at J, with 13 bases between. This CDR3 has 15 residues. CDR3 amino acids: CASSKAVSGNQPQHF. CDR3 coding DNA: TGTGCCAGCAGTAAGGCTGTCTCGGGCAATCAGCCCCAGCATTTT.